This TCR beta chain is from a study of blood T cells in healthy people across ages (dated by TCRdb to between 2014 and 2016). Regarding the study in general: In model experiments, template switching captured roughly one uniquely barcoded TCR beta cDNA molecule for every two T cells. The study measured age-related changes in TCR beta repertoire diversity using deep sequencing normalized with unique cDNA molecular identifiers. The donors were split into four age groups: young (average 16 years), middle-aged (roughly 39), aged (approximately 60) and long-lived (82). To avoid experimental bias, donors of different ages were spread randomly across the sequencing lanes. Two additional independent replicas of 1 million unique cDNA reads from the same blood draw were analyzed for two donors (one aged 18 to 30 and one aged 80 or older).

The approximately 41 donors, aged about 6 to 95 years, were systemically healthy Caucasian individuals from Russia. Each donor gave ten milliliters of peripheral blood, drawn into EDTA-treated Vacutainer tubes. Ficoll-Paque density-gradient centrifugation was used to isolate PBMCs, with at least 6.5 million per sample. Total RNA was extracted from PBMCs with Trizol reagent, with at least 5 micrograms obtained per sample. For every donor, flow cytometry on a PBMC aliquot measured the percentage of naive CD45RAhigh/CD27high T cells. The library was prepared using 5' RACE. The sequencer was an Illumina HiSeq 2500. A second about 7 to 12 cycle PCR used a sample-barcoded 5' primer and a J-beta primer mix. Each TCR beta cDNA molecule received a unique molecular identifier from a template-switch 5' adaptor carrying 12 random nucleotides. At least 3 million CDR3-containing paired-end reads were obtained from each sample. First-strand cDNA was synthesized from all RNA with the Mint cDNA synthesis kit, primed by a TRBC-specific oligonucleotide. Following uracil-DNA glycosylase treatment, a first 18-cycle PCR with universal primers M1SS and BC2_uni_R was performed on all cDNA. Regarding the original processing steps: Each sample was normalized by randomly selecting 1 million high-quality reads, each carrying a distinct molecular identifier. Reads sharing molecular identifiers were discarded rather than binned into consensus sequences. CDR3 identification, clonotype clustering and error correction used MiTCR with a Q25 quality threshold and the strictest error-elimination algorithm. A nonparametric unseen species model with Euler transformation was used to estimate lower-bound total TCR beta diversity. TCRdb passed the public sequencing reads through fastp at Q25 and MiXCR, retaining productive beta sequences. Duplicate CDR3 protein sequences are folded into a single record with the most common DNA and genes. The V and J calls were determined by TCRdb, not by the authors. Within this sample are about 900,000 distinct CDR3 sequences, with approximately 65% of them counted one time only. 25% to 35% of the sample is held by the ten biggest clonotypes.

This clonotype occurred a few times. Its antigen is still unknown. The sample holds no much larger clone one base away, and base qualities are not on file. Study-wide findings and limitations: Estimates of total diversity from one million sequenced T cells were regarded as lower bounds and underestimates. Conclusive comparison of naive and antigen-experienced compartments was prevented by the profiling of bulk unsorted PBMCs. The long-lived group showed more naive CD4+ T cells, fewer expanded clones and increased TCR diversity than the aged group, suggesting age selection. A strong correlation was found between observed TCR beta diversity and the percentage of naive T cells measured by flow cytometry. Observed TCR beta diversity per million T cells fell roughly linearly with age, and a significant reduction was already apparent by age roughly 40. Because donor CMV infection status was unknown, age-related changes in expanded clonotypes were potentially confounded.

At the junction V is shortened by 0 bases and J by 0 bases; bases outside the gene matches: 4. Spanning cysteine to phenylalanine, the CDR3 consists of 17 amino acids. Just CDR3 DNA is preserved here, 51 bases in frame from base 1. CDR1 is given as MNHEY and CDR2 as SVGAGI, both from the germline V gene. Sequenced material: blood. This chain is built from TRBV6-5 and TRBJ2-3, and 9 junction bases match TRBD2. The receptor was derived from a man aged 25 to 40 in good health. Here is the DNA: TGTGCCAGCAGTTACTCGGCGAGCGGGGGGAGCACAGATACGCAGTATTTT. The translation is CASSYSASGGSTDTQYF.